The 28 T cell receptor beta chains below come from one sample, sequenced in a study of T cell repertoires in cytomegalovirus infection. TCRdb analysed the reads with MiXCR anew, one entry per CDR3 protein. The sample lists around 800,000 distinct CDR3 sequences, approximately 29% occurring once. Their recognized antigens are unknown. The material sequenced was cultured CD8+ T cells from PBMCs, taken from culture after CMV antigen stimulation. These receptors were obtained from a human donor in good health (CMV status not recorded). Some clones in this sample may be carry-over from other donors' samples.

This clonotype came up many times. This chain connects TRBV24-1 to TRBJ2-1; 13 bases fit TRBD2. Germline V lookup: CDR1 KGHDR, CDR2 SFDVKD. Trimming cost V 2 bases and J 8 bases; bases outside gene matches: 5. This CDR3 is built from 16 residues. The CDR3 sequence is CATSDSGLAGMDEQFF. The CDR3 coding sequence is TGTGCCACCAGTGATTCGGGACTAGCGGGGATGGATGAGCAGTTCTTC.

The CDR3 loop reads CASNGAGTGELFF. The CDR3 DNA reads as TGTGCCAGTAATGGGGCGGGCACCGGGGAGCTGTTTTTT. The genes are TRBV19 and TRBJ2-2; perhaps D is TRBD1 or TRBD2 (5 bases each). Trimming shortened V by 7 bases and J by 4 bases, and 10 bases separated the two germline ends. Germline assignment: CDR1 LNHDA and CDR2 SQIVND (reference sequence). The CDR3 is 13 amino acids.

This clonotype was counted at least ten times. The CDR3 sequence: CASSPPAPRLGETQYF. The CDR3 DNA reads TGTGCCAGCAGCCCGCCCGCTCCGCGCCTCGGAGAGACCCAGTACTTC. V is TRBV7-9 and J is TRBJ2-5; D gene uncertain. Germline CDR1 SEHNR, CDR2 FQNEAQ (reference sequence). Trimming shortened V by 5 bases and J by 4 bases, and 20 bases separated the two germline ends. The CDR3 consists of 16 residues.

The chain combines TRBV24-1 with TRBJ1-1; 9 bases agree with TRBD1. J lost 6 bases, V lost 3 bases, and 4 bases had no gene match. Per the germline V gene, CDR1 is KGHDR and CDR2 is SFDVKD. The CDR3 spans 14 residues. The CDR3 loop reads CATSDPGQGPEAFF. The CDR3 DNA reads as TGTGCCACCAGTGATCCGGGACAGGGCCCTGAAGCTTTCTTT.

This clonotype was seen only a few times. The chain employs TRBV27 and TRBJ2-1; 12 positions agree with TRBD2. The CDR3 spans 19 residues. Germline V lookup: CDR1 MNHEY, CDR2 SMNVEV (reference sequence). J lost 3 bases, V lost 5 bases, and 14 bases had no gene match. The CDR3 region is CASSTQRTSGVLNYNEQFF. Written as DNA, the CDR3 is TGTGCCAGCAGTACTCAGAGGACTAGCGGGGTCCTCAACTACAATGAGCAGTTCTTC.

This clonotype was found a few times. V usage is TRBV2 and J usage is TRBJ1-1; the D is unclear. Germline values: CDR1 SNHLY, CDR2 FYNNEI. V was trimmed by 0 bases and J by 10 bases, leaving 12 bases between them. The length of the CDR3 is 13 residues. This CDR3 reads CASSEARVRAAFF. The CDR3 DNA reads TGTGCCAGCAGTGAAGCGCGGGTTAGAGCAGCTTTCTTT.

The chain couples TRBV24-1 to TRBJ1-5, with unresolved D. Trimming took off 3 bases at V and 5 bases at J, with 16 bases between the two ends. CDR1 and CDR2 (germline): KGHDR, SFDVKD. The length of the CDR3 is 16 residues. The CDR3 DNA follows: TGTGCCACCAGTGATCGAGTCGACCCCCTATATCAGCCCCAGCATTTT. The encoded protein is CATSDRVDPLYQPQHF.

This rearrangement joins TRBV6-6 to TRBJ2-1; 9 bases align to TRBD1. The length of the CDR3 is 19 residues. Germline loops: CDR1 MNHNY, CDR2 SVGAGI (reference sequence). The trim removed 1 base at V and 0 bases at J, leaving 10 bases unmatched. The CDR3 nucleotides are TGTGCCAGCAGTTACTACTCCGGGACAGGGCGTAGCTCCTACAATGAGCAGTTCTTC. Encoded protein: CASSYYSGTGRSSYNEQFF.

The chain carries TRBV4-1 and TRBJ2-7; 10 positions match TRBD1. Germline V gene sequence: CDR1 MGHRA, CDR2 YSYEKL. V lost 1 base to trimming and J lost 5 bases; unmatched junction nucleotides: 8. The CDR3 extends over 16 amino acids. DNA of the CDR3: TGCGCCAGCAGCCAAGGTACGGGACAGGGGCGCCACGAGCAGTACTTC. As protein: CASSQGTGQGRHEQYF.

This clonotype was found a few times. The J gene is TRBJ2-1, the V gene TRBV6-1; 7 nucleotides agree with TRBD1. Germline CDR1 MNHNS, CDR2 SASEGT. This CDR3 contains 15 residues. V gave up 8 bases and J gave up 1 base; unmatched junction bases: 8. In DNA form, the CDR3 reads TGTGCCAGCCTTCCGACAGGGACATCCTACAATGAGCAGTTCTTC. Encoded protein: CASLPTGTSYNEQFF.

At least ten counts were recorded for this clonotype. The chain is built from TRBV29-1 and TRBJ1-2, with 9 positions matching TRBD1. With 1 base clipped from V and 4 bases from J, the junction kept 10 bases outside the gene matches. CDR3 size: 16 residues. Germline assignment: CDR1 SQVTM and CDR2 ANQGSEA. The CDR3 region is CSVEGPGTGLFYGYTF. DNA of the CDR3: TGCAGCGTTGAAGGTCCCGGGACAGGGCTATTCTATGGCTACACCTTC.

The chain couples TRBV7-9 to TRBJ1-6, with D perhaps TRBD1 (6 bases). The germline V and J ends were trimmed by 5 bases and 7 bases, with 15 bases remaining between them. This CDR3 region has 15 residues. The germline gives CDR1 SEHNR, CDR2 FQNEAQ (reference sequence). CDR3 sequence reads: CASSPRDKANSPLHF. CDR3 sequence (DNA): TGTGCCAGCAGCCCCCGGGACAAGGCAAATTCACCCCTCCACTTT.

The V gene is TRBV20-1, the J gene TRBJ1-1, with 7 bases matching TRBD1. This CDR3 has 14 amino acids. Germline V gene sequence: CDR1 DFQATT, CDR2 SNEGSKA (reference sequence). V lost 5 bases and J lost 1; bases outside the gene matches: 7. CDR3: CSALPGQTNTEAFF. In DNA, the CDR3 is TGCAGTGCTCTCCCGGGACAGACGAACACTGAAGCTTTCTTT.

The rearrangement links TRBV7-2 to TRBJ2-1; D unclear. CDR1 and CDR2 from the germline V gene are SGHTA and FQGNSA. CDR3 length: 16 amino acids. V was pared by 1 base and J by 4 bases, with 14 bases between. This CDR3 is CASSLESLSQYNEQFF. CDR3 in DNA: TGTGCCAGCAGCTTAGAGTCCCTTTCTCAATACAATGAGCAGTTCTTC.

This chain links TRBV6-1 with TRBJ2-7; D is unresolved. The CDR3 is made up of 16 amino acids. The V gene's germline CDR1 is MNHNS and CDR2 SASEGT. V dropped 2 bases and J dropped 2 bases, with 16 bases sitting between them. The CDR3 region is CASSEWTQAAAYEQYF. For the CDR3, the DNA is TGTGCCAGCAGTGAATGGACCCAGGCTGCCGCCTACGAGCAGTACTTC.

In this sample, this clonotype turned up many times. The CDR3, as DNA: TGCGCCAGCAGCCAAGCGGGAATAGGGGCTCAGCCCCAGCATTTT. Translation: CASSQAGIGAQPQHF. The V call is TRBV4-1, the J call TRBJ1-5; tentative D call: TRBD1 (5 bases). V dropped 1 base and J dropped 6 bases, with 13 bases sitting between them. Per germline, CDR1 MGHRA and CDR2 YSYEKL. CDR3 length: 15 amino acids.

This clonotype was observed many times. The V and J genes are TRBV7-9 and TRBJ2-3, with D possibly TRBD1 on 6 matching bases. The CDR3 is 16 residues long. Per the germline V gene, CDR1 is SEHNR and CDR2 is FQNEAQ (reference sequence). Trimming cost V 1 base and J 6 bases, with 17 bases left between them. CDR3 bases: TGTGCCAGCAGCTTAGATAACACAGGGCGTTGGGATACGCAGTATTTT. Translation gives CASSLDNTGRWDTQYF.

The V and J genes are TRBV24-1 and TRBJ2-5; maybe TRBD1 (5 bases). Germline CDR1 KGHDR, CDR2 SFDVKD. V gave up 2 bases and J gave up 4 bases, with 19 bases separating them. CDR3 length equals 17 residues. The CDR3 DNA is TGTGCCACCAGTGATTCTTCTTACAGGATCTCCAGAGAGACCCAGTACTTC. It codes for CATSDSSYRISRETQYF.

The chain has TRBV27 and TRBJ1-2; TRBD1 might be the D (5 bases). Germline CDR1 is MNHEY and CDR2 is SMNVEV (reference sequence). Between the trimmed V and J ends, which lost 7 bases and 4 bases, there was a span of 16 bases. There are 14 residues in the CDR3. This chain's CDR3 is CASKGPGLFYGYTF. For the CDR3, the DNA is TGTGCCAGCAAAGGTCCAGGGCTGTTCTATGGCTACACCTTC.

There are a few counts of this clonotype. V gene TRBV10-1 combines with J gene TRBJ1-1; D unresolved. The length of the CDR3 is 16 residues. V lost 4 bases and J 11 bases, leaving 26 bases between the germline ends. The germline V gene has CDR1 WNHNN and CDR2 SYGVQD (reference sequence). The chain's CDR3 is CASSASNRGSKSAAFF. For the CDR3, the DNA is TGCGCCAGCAGTGCCTCTAATCGGGGTTCAAAGTCTGCGGCTTTCTTT.

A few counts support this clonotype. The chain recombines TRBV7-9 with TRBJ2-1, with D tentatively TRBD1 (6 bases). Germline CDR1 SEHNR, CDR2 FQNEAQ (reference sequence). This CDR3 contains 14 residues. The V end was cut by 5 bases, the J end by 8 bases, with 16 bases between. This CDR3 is CASSPRTEVDEQFF. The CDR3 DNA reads TGTGCCAGCAGCCCTCGGACAGAAGTCGATGAGCAGTTCTTC. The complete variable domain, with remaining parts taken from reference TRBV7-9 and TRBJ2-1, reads DTGVSQNPRHKITKRGQNVTFRCDPISEHNRLYWYRQTLGQGPEFLTYFQNEAQLEKSRLLSDRFSAERPKGSFSTLEIQRTEQGDSAMYLCASSPRTEVDEQFFGPGTRLTVL.

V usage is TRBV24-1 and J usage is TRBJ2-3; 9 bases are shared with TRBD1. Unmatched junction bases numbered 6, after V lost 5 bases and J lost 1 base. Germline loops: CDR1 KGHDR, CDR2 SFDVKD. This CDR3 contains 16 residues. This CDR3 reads CATSARTGVGTDTQYF. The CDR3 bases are TGTGCCACCAGTGCCCGGACAGGGGTCGGCACAGATACGCAGTATTTT.

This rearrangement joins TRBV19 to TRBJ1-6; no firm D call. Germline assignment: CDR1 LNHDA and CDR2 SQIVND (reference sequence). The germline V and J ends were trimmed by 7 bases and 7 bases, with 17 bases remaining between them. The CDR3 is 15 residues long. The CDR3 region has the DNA TGTGCCAGTACTCCGACCGACGATAGGAATTCACCCCTCCACTTT. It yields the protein CASTPTDDRNSPLHF.

The CDR3 nucleotides are TGTGCCAGCAGCTCAGGGGTCGTATGGAATGAGCAGTTCTTC. It translates to CASSSGVVWNEQFF. V gene TRBV14 combines with J gene TRBJ2-1; D possibly corresponds to TRBD1 (6 bases). Germline V gene data show CDR1 as SGHDN and CDR2 as FVKESK. The CDR3 spans 14 residues. Trimming removed 5 bases from V and 7 bases from J, with 15 bases in between.

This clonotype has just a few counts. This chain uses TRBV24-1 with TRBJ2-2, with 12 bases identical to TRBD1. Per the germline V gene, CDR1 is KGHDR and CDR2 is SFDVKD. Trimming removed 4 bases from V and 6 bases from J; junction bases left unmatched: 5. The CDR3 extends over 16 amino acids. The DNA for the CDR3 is TGTGCCACCAGTGAAGGGGACAGGGGGCTTGCCGGGGAGCTGTTTTTT. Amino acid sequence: CATSEGDRGLAGELFF.

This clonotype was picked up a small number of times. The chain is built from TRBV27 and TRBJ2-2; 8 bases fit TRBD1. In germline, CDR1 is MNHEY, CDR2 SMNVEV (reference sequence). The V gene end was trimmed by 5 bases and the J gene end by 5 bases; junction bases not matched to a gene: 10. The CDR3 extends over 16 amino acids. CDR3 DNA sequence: TGTGCCAGCAGTACCCAACGACAGGGGTTGACCGGGGAGCTGTTTTTT. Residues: CASSTQRQGLTGELFF.

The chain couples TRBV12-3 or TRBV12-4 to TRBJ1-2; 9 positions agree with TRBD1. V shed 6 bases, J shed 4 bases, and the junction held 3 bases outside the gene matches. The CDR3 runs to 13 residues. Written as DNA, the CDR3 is TGTGCCAGCAGGGGACAGGGCGGCTATGGCTACACCTTC. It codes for CASRGQGGYGYTF.

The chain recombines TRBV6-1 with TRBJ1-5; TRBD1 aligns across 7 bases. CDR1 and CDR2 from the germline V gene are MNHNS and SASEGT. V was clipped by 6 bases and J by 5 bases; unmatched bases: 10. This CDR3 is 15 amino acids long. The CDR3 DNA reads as TGTGCCAGCAGCCTCGACAGGGATGTTGATCAGCCCCAGCATTTT. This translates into CASSLDRDVDQPQHF.